This T cell receptor (beta chain) was found in a study of T cells in Graves' hyperthyroidism and ophthalmopathy. Study-wide findings and caveats: Blood shared most expanded thyroid clonotypes above 0.001. Through a model of 13 V-J features, ophthalmopathy was separated from stable hyperthyroidism.

Many counts were recorded for this clonotype. Its antigen remains unidentified. The CDR3 totals 15 residues. Germline CDR1 SGDLS, CDR2 YYNGEE. V shed 4 bases, J shed 6 bases, and the junction held 3 bases outside the gene matches. RNA transcripts gave rise to amplified TCR beta CDR3 regions. Carried out on the TCR CDR3, a first-round RT-PCR used the HTBI primer set. TCRdb reprocessed the multiplex PCR reads with MiXCR, giving one entry per CDR3 protein. Of some 300,000 distinct CDR3 sequences listed, approximately 14% are singletons. Clinical symptoms, serum thyroxine and TRAb, thyroid ultrasound and orbital computed tomography together formed the diagnostic basis.

Sequenced sample: blood. The source is a middle-aged woman with Graves' hyperthyroidism. V usage is TRBV9 and J usage is TRBJ2-2, with TRBD2 matching over 13 bases. CDR3 protein: CASSPLAGGAGELFF. In DNA, the CDR3 is TGTGCCAGCAGCCCACTAGCGGGAGGGGCCGGGGAGCTGTTTTTT.